One and the same sample provided the 20 T cell receptor beta chains below, sequenced in a study of CD8 T cells in ankylosing spondylitis. Their antigens are not known. Study-wide points: What appeared characteristic of ankylosing spondylitis blood was a TCR beta motif of under 10 highly homologous variants.

One entry per CDR3 protein, called by TCRdb with MiXCR from the 5' RACE reads. The repertoire holds under 850,000 distinct CDR3 sequences, under 20% seen once, with under 20% in the top ten. The sequencing input was blood, either unsorted or a sorted T cell fraction (not recorded which). These receptors came from a male donor with ankylosing spondylitis.

This clonotype came up many times. J is TRBJ1-2 and V is TRBV29-1; no clear D gene. Trimming cost V 7 bases and J 4 bases, with 19 bases left between them. The germline CDR1 and CDR2 sequences are SQVTM and ANQGSEA. The CDR3 runs 14 residues. DNA for the CDR3: TGCAGCGCAACCCGTCGGGGTGAGGCCTATGGCTACACCTTC. Residues: CSATRRGEAYGYTF.

The count of this clonotype is one. The V and J genes are TRBV13 and TRBJ2-3; 13 bases line up with TRBD2. The germline V gene encodes CDR1 PRHDT and CDR2 FYEKMQ (reference sequence). This CDR3 region has 18 residues. V trimming: 3 bases; J trimming: 5 bases; junction bases outside the gene matches: 11. The DNA for the CDR3 is TGTGCCAGCAGCTTCGGGACTAGCGGGACCCGCCGCGGAGATACGCAGTATTTT. Protein: CASSFGTSGTRRGDTQYF.

The V and J genes are TRBV6-2 or TRBV6-3 and TRBJ2-7, with TRBD1 identical over 7 bases. V trimming: 8 bases; J trimming: 4 bases; junction bases outside the gene matches: 11. The CDR3 is 14 residues long. The germline gives CDR1 MNHEY, CDR2 SVGEGT. The DNA of the CDR3 is TGTGCCAGCGTGCAGACAGGGAATTTTTACGAGCAGTACTTC. This codes for CASVQTGNFYEQYF.

The chain uses TRBV3-1 and TRBJ2-1; TRBD2 matches at 7 bases. The germline gives CDR1 LGHDT, CDR2 YNNKEL (reference sequence). V was pared by 4 bases and J by 5 bases, with 8 bases of the junction left unmatched. This CDR3 contains 15 residues. The CDR3 protein is CASSRFASGNNEQFF. The CDR3 DNA is TGTGCCAGCAGCCGTTTTGCTAGCGGTAACAATGAGCAGTTCTTC.

A few counts support this clonotype. The chain joins TRBV29-1 to TRBJ1-2; perhaps TRBD1 as D (5 bases). Germline CDR1 and CDR2: SQVTM and ANQGSEA. The CDR3 spans 17 residues. The germline V and J ends were trimmed by 3 bases and 3 bases, with 23 bases remaining between them. Written as DNA, the CDR3 is TGCAGCGTTGAGGGACTGGAACAAACTACCTTGGACTATGGCTACACCTTC. Its translation: CSVEGLEQTTLDYGYTF. Filled out from reference TRBV29-1 and TRBJ1-2, the complete variable domain reads SAVISQKPSRDICQRGTSLTIQCQVDSQVTMMFWYRQQPGQSLTLIATANQGSEATYESGFVIDKFPISRPNLTFSTLTVSNMSPEDSSIYLCSVEGLEQTTLDYGYTFGSGTRLTVV.

This clonotype was seen a few times. The chain has TRBV5-1 and TRBJ2-1, with 12 nucleotides matching TRBD2. V was pared by 3 bases and J by 5 bases, with 9 bases of the junction left unmatched. This CDR3 is built from 17 residues. The germline CDR1 and CDR2 sequences are SGHRS and YFSETQ. The CDR3 loop is CASSSLPSGRVNNEQFF. DNA of the CDR3: TGCGCCAGCAGCTCCCTCCCTAGCGGGAGGGTGAACAATGAGCAGTTCTTC.

A few counts support this clonotype. V is TRBV12-3 or TRBV12-4 and J is TRBJ2-1; TRBD2 matches at 11 bases. The V and J ends lost 4 bases and 9 bases, in that order; junction bases with no gene match: 11. The CDR3 has 16 amino acids. The CDR3 spells CASSSTSGGPGSEQFF. In DNA form, the CDR3 reads TGTGCCAGCAGTTCAACTAGCGGGGGCCCAGGGTCTGAGCAGTTCTTC.

The chain joins TRBV20-1 to TRBJ2-4; D is uncertain. Trimming shortened V by 0 bases and J by 6 bases, and 12 bases separated the two germline ends. CDR3 length: 14 residues. Germline values: CDR1 DFQATT, CDR2 SNEGSKA (reference sequence). CDR3 residues: CSARDTWLGNIQYF. The CDR3 DNA is TGCAGTGCTAGAGACACTTGGCTTGGAAACATTCAGTACTTC.

This clonotype was counted only a few times. CDR3 protein: CASSLSPHNDEQFF. DNA for the CDR3: TGTGCCAGCAGTTTATCGCCGCACAATGATGAGCAGTTCTTC. V usage is TRBV12-3 or TRBV12-4 and J usage is TRBJ2-1; D uncertain. The V end lost 2 bases, the J end lost 8 bases, and 13 bases lay between the germline ends. CDR3 length equals 14 residues.

The chain is built from TRBV18 and TRBJ1-1; D is ambiguous. V lost 3 bases, J lost 1 base, and 9 bases lay in between. This CDR3 contains 14 residues. Looked up from germline, CDR1 is KGHSH and CDR2 is LQKENI. This CDR3 reads CASSPGSKNTEAFF. The CDR3 bases are TGTGCCAGCTCACCGGGCAGCAAGAACACTGAAGCTTTCTTT.

CDR3 in amino acids: CASSFWGSGNYGYTF. CDR3 DNA sequence: TGCGCCAGCAGCTTTTGGGGCTCCGGAAACTATGGCTACACCTTC. The J gene is TRBJ1-2, the V gene TRBV5-1; possible D gene TRBD1, 5 bases. CDR1 is SGHRS, CDR2 YFSETQ, per germline. The V end was cut by 2 bases, the J end by 2 bases, with 13 bases between. CDR3 length: 15 amino acids.

The chain couples TRBV4-3 to TRBJ2-1; 7 nucleotides line up with TRBD2. Looked up from germline, CDR1 is LGHNA and CDR2 is YSLEER. The CDR3 spans 18 residues. V shed 4 bases, J shed 2 bases, and the junction held 14 bases outside the gene matches. The CDR3 is CASSRLPPSGDPYNEQFF. The CDR3 region has the DNA TGCGCCAGCAGCCGTCTACCCCCAAGCGGGGATCCCTACAATGAGCAGTTCTTC.

This clonotype was seen only a few times. The rearrangement joins TRBV28 to TRBJ2-7; possibly TRBD1 or TRBD2 for D (5 bases each). Germline-derived CDR1 and CDR2 are MDHEN and SYDVKM. V shed 5 bases and J shed 0 bases, with 23 bases lying between them. This CDR3 comprises 18 residues. The CDR3 sequence: CASSPPQGASPISYEQYF. DNA for the CDR3: TGTGCCAGCAGTCCACCCCAGGGTGCTAGCCCCATCTCCTACGAGCAGTACTTC. Together with reference TRBV28 and TRBJ2-7, the CDR3 gives the full variable domain: DVKVTQSSRYLVKRTGEKVFLECVQDMDHENMFWYRQDPGLGLRLIYFSYDVKMKEKGDIPEGYSVSREKKERFSLILESASTNQTSMYLCASSPPQGASPISYEQYFGPGTRLTVT.

This clonotype showed up just a few times. The chain is built from TRBV28 and TRBJ1-6, with 10 bases identical to TRBD1. Germline V gives CDR1 MDHEN, CDR2 SYDVKM. This CDR3 spans 15 amino acids. V gave up 11 bases and J gave up 9 bases; unmatched junction bases: 13. The CDR3 loop is CAGRRRDRGASPLHF. DNA for the CDR3: TGTGCCGGACGGCGCCGGGACAGGGGAGCTTCACCCCTCCACTTT.

This clonotype came up many times. The V gene is TRBV5-1, the J gene TRBJ2-1; D uncertain. Trimming stripped 4 bases from V and 0 bases from J, with 8 bases between. The CDR3 is 14 amino acids. The V gene's germline CDR1 is SGHRS and CDR2 YFSETQ. The CDR3 DNA reads as TGCGCCAGCAGCCATTCTGGCTCCTACAATGAGCAGTTCTTC. Residues: CASSHSGSYNEQFF.

This clonotype has just a few counts. The V call is TRBV20-1, the J call TRBJ1-5, with D tentatively TRBD1 (5 bases). The germline V and J ends were trimmed by 0 bases and 8 bases, with 8 bases remaining between them. The length of the CDR3 is 12 residues. CDR1 and CDR2 from the germline V gene are DFQATT and SNEGSKA (reference sequence). Written as DNA, the CDR3 is TGCAGTGCTAGAGAGGGGGTGGAGCCCCAGCATTTT. It translates to CSAREGVEPQHF.

Many counts were recorded for this clonotype. This chain joins TRBV29-1 and TRBJ2-1, with TRBD2 matching over 10 bases. Germline V gives CDR1 SQVTM, CDR2 ANQGSEA. V shed 1 base and J 6 bases; nucleotides not matched to a gene: 9. The CDR3 spans 16 residues. The CDR3 DNA sequence: TGCAGCGTTGAAGCCACCGGGACTAGCGCGATCAATGAGCAGTTCTTC. This sequence encodes CSVEATGTSAINEQFF.

V usage is TRBV3-1 and J usage is TRBJ1-2; 7 bases align to TRBD1. The germline gives CDR1 LGHDT, CDR2 YNNKEL (reference sequence). The CDR3 sequence is 14 residues long. The V and J ends lost 3 bases and 1 base, in that order; junction bases with no gene match: 2. In DNA form, the CDR3 reads TGTGCCAGCAGCCACTGGGACAGTAACTATGGCTACACCTTC. Translated: CASSHWDSNYGYTF.

Only a few counts were recorded for this clonotype. This chain connects TRBV12-3 or TRBV12-4 to TRBJ2-2; maybe TRBD1 (5 bases). There are 18 residues in the CDR3. V lost 6 bases and J lost 3, with 23 bases in between. The CDR3 DNA reads as TGTGCCAGCAGCCTAGGGCCGGACACCAGTTGGGACACCGGGGAGCTGTTTTTT. It translates to CASSLGPDTSWDTGELFF.

The V gene is TRBV11-2, the J gene TRBJ2-2; TRBD1 matches 8 bases. J lost 7 bases, V lost 5 bases, and 12 bases had no gene match. The CDR3 is 16 residues long. Germline V gives CDR1 SGHAT, CDR2 FQNNGV. The CDR3 bases are TGTGCCAGCAGCGAGTGGACAGGGTGGTCGGACGGGGAGCTGTTTTTT. The encoded protein is CASSEWTGWSDGELFF.